The T cell receptor beta chain under discussion was sequenced for a study of blood T cell repertoires in COVID-19. As for the study in general: Acute and convalescent COVID-19 samples came from the United States, Italy and Spain. PBMCs, B-cell-depleted T cells, or T cells were the source of the cDNA or gDNA that made up the material.

It was during active infection that Seattle patients were enrolled and then longitudinally followed. As processed by the authors: By means of reference gene primer amplification, nucleated cell counts were estimated. Method: immunoSEQ multiplex PCR; TCRdb's copy keeps in-frame clones and lacks some. V and J calls and clone size are copied from that table; D and trimming were computed from the DNA. This sample carries about 350,000 clones, about nine tenths of them seen once, and the ten largest clones take about 3.9%. CDR1 and CDR2 from the germline V gene are LGHNA and YNFKEQ. This CDR3 region has 17 residues. Trimming pared 1 base from V and 1 base from J, leaving 16 bases between.

Sequencing was performed on peripheral blood. This clonotype was obtained from a woman between 55 and 75 years old with COVID-19, enrolled during active disease. This chain connects TRBV4-2 to TRBJ2-5; tentative D call: TRBD2 (7 bases). Written as DNA, the CDR3 is TGTGCCAGCAGCCAAGCTTCCTCTGCGGGGGCCCAAGAGACCCAGTACTTC. Translated, it gives CASSQASSAGAQETQYF.